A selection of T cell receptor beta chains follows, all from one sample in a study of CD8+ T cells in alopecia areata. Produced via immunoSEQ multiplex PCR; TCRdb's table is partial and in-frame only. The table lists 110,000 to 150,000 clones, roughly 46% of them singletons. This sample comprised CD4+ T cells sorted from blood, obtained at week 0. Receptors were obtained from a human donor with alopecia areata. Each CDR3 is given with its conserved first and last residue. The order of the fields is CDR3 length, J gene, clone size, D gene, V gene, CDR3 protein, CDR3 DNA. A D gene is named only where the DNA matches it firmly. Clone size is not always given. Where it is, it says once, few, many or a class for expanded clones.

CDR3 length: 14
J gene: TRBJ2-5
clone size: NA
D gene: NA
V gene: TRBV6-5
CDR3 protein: CASSGTGLGGTQYF
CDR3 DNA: TGTGCCAGCAGTGGCACTGGTCTGGGGGGGACCCAGTACTTC

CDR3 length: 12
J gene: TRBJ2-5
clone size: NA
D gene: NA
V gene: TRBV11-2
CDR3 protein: CASSLIRETQYF
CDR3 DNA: TGTGCCAGCAGCTTAATCAGAGAGACCCAGTACTTC

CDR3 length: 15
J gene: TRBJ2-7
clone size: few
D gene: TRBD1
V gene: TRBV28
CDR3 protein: CASSFGAGGYFKQYF
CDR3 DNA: TGTGCCAGCAGTTTTGGGGCAGGGGGATACTTTAAGCAGTACTTC

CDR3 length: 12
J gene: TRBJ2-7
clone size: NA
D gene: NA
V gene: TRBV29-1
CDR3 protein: CSVGEVGVSPHF
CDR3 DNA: TGCAGCGTTGGTGAGGTGGGAGTCAGCCCACACTTC

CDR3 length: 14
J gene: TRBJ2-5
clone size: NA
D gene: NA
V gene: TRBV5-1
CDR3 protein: CASSFGGGQETQYF
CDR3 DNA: TGCGCCAGCAGCTTTGGGGGCGGACAAGAGACCCAGTACTTC

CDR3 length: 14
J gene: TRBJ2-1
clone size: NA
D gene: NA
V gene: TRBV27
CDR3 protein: CASSWGKLINEQFF
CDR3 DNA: TGTGCCAGCAGTTGGGGTAAGCTTATTAATGAGCAGTTCTTC

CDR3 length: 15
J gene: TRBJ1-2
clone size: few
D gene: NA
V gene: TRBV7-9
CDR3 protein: CASTSNGAGAYGYTF
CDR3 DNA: TGTGCCAGCACCTCAAATGGGGCCGGGGCCTATGGCTACACCTTC

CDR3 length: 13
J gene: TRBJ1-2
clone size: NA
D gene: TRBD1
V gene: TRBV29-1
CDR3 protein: CSVGGQVNYGYTF
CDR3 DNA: TGCAGCGTTGGAGGACAGGTGAACTATGGCTACACCTTC

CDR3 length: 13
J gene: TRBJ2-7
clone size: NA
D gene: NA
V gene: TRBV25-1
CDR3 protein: CASSGTVVREQYF
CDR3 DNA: TGTGCCAGCAGTGGTACGGTGGTCCGGGAGCAGTACTTC

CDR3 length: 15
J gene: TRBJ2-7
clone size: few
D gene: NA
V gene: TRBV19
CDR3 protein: CASSIIGSESYEQYF
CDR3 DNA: TGTGCCAGTAGTATCATCGGGTCTGAGTCCTACGAGCAGTACTTC

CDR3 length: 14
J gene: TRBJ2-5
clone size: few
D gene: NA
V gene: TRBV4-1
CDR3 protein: CASSPGQVQETQYF
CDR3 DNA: TGCGCCAGCAGCCCGGGACAAGTCCAAGAGACCCAGTACTTC

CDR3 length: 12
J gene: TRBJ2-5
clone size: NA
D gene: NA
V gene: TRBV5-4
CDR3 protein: CASSSDRETQYF
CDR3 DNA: TGTGCCAGCAGCTCAGACCGAGAGACCCAGTACTTC

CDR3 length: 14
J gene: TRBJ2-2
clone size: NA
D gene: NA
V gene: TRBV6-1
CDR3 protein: CASSGVGSTGELFF
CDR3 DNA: TGTGCCAGCAGTGGAGTGGGAAGCACCGGGGAGCTGTTTTTT

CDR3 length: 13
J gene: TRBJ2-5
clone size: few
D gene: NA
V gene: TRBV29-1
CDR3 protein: CSVRDRNCETQYF
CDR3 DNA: TGCAGCGTGCGCGACCGGAACTGTGAGACCCAGTACTTC

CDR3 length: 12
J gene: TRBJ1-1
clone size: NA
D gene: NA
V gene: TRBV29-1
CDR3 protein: CSVERLNTEAFF
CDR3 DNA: TGCAGCGTTGAACGGTTGAACACTGAAGCTTTCTTT

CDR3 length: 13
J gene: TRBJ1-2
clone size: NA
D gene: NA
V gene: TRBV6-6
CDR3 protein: CAGWGGANYGYTF
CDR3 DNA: TGTGCCGGTTGGGGGGGCGCTAACTATGGCTACACCTTC

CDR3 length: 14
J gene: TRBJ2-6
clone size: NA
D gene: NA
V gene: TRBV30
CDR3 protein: CAWRTATGANVLTF
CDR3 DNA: TGTGCCTGGAGAACAGCTACTGGGGCCAACGTCCTGACTTTC

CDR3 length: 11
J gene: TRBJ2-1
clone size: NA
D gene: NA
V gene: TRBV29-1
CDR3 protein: CSVGGPREQFF
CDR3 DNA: TGCAGCGTTGGGGGGCCCCGTGAGCAGTTCTTC

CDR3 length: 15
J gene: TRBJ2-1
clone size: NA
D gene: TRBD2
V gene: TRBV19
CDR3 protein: CASSQGLAVYNEQFF
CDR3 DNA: TGTGCCAGTAGTCAGGGACTAGCGGTATACAATGAGCAGTTCTTC

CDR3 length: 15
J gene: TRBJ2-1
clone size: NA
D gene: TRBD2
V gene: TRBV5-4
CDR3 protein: CASSLASGAYNEQFF
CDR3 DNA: TGTGCCAGCAGCTTGGCTAGCGGGGCCTACAATGAGCAGTTCTTC

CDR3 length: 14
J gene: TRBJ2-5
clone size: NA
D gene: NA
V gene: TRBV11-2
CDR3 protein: CASSGFPYQETQYF
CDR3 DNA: TGTGCCAGCAGCGGCTTTCCGTACCAAGAGACCCAGTACTTC

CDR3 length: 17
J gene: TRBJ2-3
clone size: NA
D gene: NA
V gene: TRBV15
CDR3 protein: CATSRDRYSGITDTQYF
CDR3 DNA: TGTGCCACCAGCAGAGATCGATACAGCGGAATAACAGATACGCAGTATTTT

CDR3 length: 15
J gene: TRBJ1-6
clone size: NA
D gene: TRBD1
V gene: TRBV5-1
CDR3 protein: CASSNEQGYSSPLHF
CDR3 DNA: TGCGCCAGCAGCAACGAACAGGGGTATAGTTCACCCCTCCACTTT

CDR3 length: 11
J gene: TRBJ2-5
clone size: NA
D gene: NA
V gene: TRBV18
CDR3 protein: CASSPQETQYF
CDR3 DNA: TGTGCCAGCTCGCCCCAAGAGACCCAGTACTTC

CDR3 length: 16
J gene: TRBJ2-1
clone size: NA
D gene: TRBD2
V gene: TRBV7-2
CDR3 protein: CASSTGTSGYYNEQFF
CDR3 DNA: TGTGCCAGCAGCACCGGGACTAGCGGATACTACAATGAGCAGTTCTTC

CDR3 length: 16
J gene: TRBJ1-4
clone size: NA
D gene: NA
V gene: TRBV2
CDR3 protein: CASSGRKAGLYEKLFF
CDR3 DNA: TGTGCCAGCAGTGGTCGCAAGGCGGGCCTTTATGAAAAACTGTTTTTT

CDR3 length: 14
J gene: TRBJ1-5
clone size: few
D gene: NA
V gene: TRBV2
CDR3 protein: CASSGGQDNQPQHF
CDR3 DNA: TGTGCCAGCAGTGGGGGACAAGACAATCAGCCCCAGCATTTT

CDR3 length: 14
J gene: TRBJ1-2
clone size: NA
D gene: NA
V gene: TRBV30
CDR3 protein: CAWSAGRGVRGYTF
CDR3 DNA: TGTGCCTGGAGTGCCGGGCGGGGCGTCCGTGGCTACACCTTC